The rows below give T cell receptor beta chains drawn from one sample of a study of siplizumab effects on memory and regulatory T cells. Assay used: immunoSEQ multiplex PCR; TCRdb lists only in-frame clones, some missing. The sample records about 50,000 clones, less than 98% being singletons. The sequenced sample was naive CD4+ T cells sorted from blood. The receptors were gathered from a human donor in good health. Each CDR3 is given with its conserved first and last residue. Each record gives: clone size, V gene, D gene, J gene, CDR3 DNA, CDR3 protein. D genes are given only for firm matches. Size values are once, few and many counts, or a class for expanded clones, and some rows have none.

clone_size: .; v_call: TRBV11-1; d_call: .; j_call: TRBJ2-7; cdr3_nt: TGTGCCAGCACCCCGCGGACAGCCTCCTACGAGCAGTACTTC; cdr3_aa: CASTPRTASYEQYF
clone_size: .; v_call: TRBV2; d_call: TRBD2; j_call: TRBJ2-6; cdr3_nt: TGTGCCAGGCGGGGGGGCCTGGGGGCCAACGTCCTGACTTTC; cdr3_aa: CARRGGLGANVLTF
clone_size: once; v_call: TRBV30; d_call: .; j_call: TRBJ2-7; cdr3_nt: TGTGCCTGGAGTAAGACCAGAGATCCAGTCTACGAGCAGTACTTC; cdr3_aa: CAWSKTRDPVYEQYF
clone_size: .; v_call: TRBV2; d_call: .; j_call: TRBJ2-4; cdr3_nt: TGTGCCAGCAGTCCATTAAACATTCAGTACTTC; cdr3_aa: CASSPLNIQYF
clone_size: .; v_call: TRBV4-3; d_call: .; j_call: TRBJ2-2; cdr3_nt: TGCGCCAGCAGCCAAGTGACCGCGAACACCGGGGAGCTGTTTTTT; cdr3_aa: CASSQVTANTGELFF
clone_size: .; v_call: TRBV2; d_call: TRBD2; j_call: TRBJ2-1; cdr3_nt: TGTGCCAGCAGGCTAGCGGGAGATACGGGTGAGCAGTTCTTC; cdr3_aa: CASRLAGDTGEQFF
clone_size: .; v_call: TRBV18; d_call: .; j_call: TRBJ2-7; cdr3_nt: TGTGCCAGCTCTTCGCTACGGACAGCCTACGAGCAGTACTTC; cdr3_aa: CASSSLRTAYEQYF
clone_size: .; v_call: TRBV7-9; d_call: .; j_call: TRBJ2-1; cdr3_nt: TGTGCCAGCAGCTTGGCGGGTGCCTTCAATGAGCAGTTCTTC; cdr3_aa: CASSLAGAFNEQFF
clone_size: .; v_call: TRBV19; d_call: TRBD1; j_call: TRBJ1-5; cdr3_nt: TGTGCCAGTAGTCCCCCCGGGACAGGGATTAATCAGCCCCAGCATTTT; cdr3_aa: CASSPPGTGINQPQHF
clone_size: .; v_call: TRBV5-1; d_call: TRBD2; j_call: TRBJ2-7; cdr3_nt: TGCGCCAGCAGCAGGGGACTAGCAGGGAGGGAGCAGTACTTC; cdr3_aa: CASSRGLAGREQYF
clone_size: .; v_call: TRBV29-1; d_call: TRBD2; j_call: TRBJ2-3; cdr3_nt: TGCAGCGTTGGGCTAGCGGGAGTTTCACAAGATACGCAGTATTTT; cdr3_aa: CSVGLAGVSQDTQYF
clone_size: .; v_call: TRBV5-4; d_call: .; j_call: TRBJ2-1; cdr3_nt: TGTGCCAGCAGCTTGTTTGGGACTCTTTTTACACGGCAGTTCTTC; cdr3_aa: CASSLFGTLFTRQFF
clone_size: .; v_call: TRBV2; d_call: .; j_call: TRBJ1-3; cdr3_nt: TGTGCCAGCAGTTTTCTCTCCGGGACCCTCGGAAACACCATATATTTT; cdr3_aa: CASSFLSGTLGNTIYF
clone_size: .; v_call: TRBV2; d_call: .; j_call: TRBJ2-5; cdr3_nt: TGTGCCAGCCTAAGGGTACCTCAAGAGACCCAGTACTTC; cdr3_aa: CASLRVPQETQYF
clone_size: .; v_call: TRBV30; d_call: .; j_call: TRBJ2-5; cdr3_nt: TGTGCCTGGTCCAACGTGGGACTAGAGACCCAGTACTTC; cdr3_aa: CAWSNVGLETQYF
clone_size: .; v_call: TRBV6-5; d_call: .; j_call: TRBJ2-7; cdr3_nt: TGTGCCAGCAGTGGGATCTACGAGCAGTACTTC; cdr3_aa: CASSGIYEQYF
clone_size: .; v_call: TRBV6-5; d_call: TRBD1; j_call: TRBJ2-7; cdr3_nt: TGTGCCAGCAGCCTCTTAATTGACAGGGGGGGCGAGCAGTACTTC; cdr3_aa: CASSLLIDRGGEQYF
clone_size: .; v_call: TRBV6-1; d_call: .; j_call: TRBJ1-5; cdr3_nt: TGTGCCAGCAGCGACAAATATAGCAATCAGCCCCAGCATTTT; cdr3_aa: CASSDKYSNQPQHF
clone_size: .; v_call: TRBV19; d_call: TRBD1; j_call: TRBJ1-3; cdr3_nt: TGTGCCAGTAGCAAGACAGGGGTGGGCAACACCATATATTTT; cdr3_aa: CASSKTGVGNTIYF
clone_size: .; v_call: TRBV7-3; d_call: .; j_call: TRBJ1-1; cdr3_nt: TGTGCCAGCAGCTTAGGACAGAACACTGAAGCTTTCTTT; cdr3_aa: CASSLGQNTEAFF
clone_size: .; v_call: TRBV28; d_call: TRBD1; j_call: TRBJ2-7; cdr3_nt: TGTGCCAGCAGTCCGAACTACAGGGGCCGGCTGCAGTACTTC; cdr3_aa: CASSPNYRGRLQYF
clone_size: .; v_call: TRBV5-6; d_call: .; j_call: TRBJ1-2; cdr3_nt: TGTGCCAGCAGCTTGCAGGGTACCAACTATGGCTACACCTTC; cdr3_aa: CASSLQGTNYGYTF
clone_size: .; v_call: TRBV5-4; d_call: TRBD2; j_call: TRBJ2-7; cdr3_nt: TGTGCCTCCCGCCAGGGACTAGCGTCCCACGAGCAGTACTTC; cdr3_aa: CASRQGLASHEQYF
clone_size: once; v_call: TRBV5-4; d_call: TRBD2; j_call: TRBJ2-7; cdr3_nt: TGTGCCAGCAGCTCCCCTAGCGGCGGGGAGCAGTACTTC; cdr3_aa: CASSSPSGGEQYF
clone_size: .; v_call: TRBV11-2; d_call: .; j_call: TRBJ2-7; cdr3_nt: TGTGCCAGCAGCCTCTTAGCGGCGCCCTCCTACGAGCAGTACTTC; cdr3_aa: CASSLLAAPSYEQYF
clone_size: .; v_call: TRBV11-3; d_call: TRBD1; j_call: TRBJ1-2; cdr3_nt: TGTGCCAGCAGCGGACAGGGGTATTGGGATGGCTACACCTTC; cdr3_aa: CASSGQGYWDGYTF
clone_size: .; v_call: TRBV28; d_call: .; j_call: TRBJ2-3; cdr3_nt: TGTGCCAGCAGACTGAGCGGGAGCACAGATACGCAGTATTTT; cdr3_aa: CASRLSGSTDTQYF
clone_size: .; v_call: TRBV6-6; d_call: TRBD1; j_call: TRBJ1-5; cdr3_nt: TGTGCCAGCAGTTACAGGCCAGGGGGCAGCAATCAGCCCCAGCATTTT; cdr3_aa: CASSYRPGGSNQPQHF
clone_size: .; v_call: TRBV27; d_call: TRBD2; j_call: TRBJ2-7; cdr3_nt: TGTGCCAGCAGTGCCGTGCCTAGCGGGAGTCACGGGCAGTACTTC; cdr3_aa: CASSAVPSGSHGQYF
clone_size: .; v_call: TRBV10-3; d_call: TRBD1; j_call: TRBJ2-7; cdr3_nt: TGTGCCATCATGTCCGGGACAGGGGAGTACGAGCAGTACTTC; cdr3_aa: CAIMSGTGEYEQYF
clone_size: few; v_call: TRBV19; d_call: TRBD1; j_call: TRBJ1-5; cdr3_nt: TGTGCCAGTCGGACAGGGGGCGGGAGCAATCAGCCCCAGCATTTT; cdr3_aa: CASRTGGGSNQPQHF